This TCR beta chain was recovered during a study of early T cells in non-severe SARS-CoV-2 infection. The CDR3 totals 12 residues. V lost 2 bases to trimming and J lost 5 bases, with 5 bases between them. Germline V gene data show CDR1 as SGHDT and CDR2 as YYEEEE. TCRdb reanalysed the 5' RACE reads using MiXCR and keeps one entry per CDR3 protein. The table has 90,000 to 120,000 distinct CDR3 sequences, approximately 10% seen once. The gene calls are TRBV5-6 and TRBJ2-1, with unresolved D. The material sequenced was whole blood. The sequence derives from an adult who was a healthcare worker with PCR-confirmed SARS-CoV-2 infection or an uninfected control (not recorded which). CDR3 bases: TGTGCCAGCAGCTTAACGGACAATGAGCAGTTCTTC. Translation gives CASSLTDNEQFF.